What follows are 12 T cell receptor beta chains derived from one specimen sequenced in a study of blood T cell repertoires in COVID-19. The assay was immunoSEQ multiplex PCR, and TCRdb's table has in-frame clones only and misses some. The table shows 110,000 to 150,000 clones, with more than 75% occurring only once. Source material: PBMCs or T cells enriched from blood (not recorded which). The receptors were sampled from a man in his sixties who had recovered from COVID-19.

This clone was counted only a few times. CDR3: CASSRGDWTNYGYTF. As DNA, the CDR3 is TGTGCCAGCAGTCGAGGGGACTGGACCAACTATGGCTACACCTTC. The chain combines TRBV28 with TRBJ1-2; maybe TRBD1 (5 bases). Trimming left V 5 bases short and J 2 bases short, with 15 bases between. The germline V gene encodes CDR1 MDHEN and CDR2 SYDVKM. CDR3 length: 15 amino acids.

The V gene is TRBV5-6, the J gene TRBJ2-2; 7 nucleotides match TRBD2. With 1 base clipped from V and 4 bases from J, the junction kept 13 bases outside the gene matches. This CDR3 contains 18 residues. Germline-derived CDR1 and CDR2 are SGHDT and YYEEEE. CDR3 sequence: CASSLPLLASGGTGELFF. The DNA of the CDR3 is TGTGCCAGCAGCTTGCCCCTTTTGGCTAGCGGTGGCACCGGGGAGCTGTTTTTT.

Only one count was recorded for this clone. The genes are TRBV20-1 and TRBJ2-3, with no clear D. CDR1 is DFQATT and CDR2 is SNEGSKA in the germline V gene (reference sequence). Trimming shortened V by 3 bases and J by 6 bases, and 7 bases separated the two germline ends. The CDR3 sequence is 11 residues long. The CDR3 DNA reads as TGCAGTGCTAGTTCCGTGGATACGCAGTATTTT. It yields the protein CSASSVDTQYF.

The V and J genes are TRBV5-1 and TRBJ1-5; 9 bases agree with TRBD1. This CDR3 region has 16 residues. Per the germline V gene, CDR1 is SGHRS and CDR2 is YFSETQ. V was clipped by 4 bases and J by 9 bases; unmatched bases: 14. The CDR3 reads CASSILPGQGQGPQHF. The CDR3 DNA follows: TGCGCCAGCAGCATACTACCGGGACAGGGACAAGGGCCCCAGCATTTT.

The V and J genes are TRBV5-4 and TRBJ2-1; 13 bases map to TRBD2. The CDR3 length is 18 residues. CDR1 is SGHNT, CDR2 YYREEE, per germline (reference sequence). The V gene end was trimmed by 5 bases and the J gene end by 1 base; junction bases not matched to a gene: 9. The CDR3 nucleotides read TGTGCCAGCAGTCTTTCGACTAGCGGGAGGCTTTCCTACAATGAGCAGTTCTTC. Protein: CASSLSTSGRLSYNEQFF.

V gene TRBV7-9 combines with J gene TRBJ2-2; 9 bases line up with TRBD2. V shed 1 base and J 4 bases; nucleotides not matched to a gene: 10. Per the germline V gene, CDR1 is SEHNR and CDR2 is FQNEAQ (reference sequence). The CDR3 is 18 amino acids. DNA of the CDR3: TGTGCCAGCAGCTTAGTTAGCGGGAGCCCCAAGGGCACCGGGGAGCTGTTTTTT. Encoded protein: CASSLVSGSPKGTGELFF.

CDR3 amino acids: CASSRLLVSSYNEQFF. As DNA, the CDR3 is TGTGCCAGCAGTCGACTTCTGGTTAGCTCCTACAATGAGCAGTTCTTC. The V and J genes are TRBV27 and TRBJ2-1; D remains unclear. V shed 5 bases and J shed 0 bases, with 14 bases lying between them. Germline V CDR1 and CDR2: MNHEY, SMNVEV (reference sequence). This CDR3 region has 16 residues.

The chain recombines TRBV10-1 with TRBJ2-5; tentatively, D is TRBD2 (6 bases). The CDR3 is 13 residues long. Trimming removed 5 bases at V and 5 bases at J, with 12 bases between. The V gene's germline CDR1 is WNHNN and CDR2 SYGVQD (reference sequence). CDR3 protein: CASSIGGRETQYF. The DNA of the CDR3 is TGCGCCAGCAGTATCGGGGGAAGGGAGACCCAGTACTTC.

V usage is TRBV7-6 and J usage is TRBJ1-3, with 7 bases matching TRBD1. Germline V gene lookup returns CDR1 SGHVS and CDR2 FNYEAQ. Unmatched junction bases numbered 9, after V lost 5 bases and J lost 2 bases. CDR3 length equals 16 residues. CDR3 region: CASSPAPDRAGNTIYF. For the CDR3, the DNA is TGTGCCAGCAGCCCCGCCCCTGACAGGGCTGGAAACACCATATATTTT.

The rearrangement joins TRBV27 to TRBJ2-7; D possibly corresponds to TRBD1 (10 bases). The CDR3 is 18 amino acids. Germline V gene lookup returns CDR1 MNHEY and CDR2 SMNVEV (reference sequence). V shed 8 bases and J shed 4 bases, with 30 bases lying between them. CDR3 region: CASQTRQGARLAGYEQYF. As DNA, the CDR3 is TGTGCCAGCCAAACCCGACAGGGGGCAAGGCTAGCGGGGTACGAGCAGTACTTC.

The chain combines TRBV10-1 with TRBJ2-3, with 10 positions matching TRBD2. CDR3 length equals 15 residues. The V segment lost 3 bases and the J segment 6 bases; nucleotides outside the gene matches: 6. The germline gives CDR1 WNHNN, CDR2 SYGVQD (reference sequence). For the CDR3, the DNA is TGCGCCAGCAGTGAAGAAGCGGGAGGGCCTGATACGCAGTATTTT. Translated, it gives CASSEEAGGPDTQYF.

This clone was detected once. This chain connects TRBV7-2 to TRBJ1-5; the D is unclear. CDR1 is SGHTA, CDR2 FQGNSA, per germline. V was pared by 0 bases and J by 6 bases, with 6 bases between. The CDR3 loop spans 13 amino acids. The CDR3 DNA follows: TGTGCCAGCAGCTTAGCGCCGGTTCAGCCCCAGCATTTT. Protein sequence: CASSLAPVQPQHF. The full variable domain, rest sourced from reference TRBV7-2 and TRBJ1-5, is GAGVSQSPSNKVTEKGKDVELRCDPISGHTALYWYRQSLGQGLEFLIYFQGNSAPDKSGLPSDRFSAERTGGSVSTLTIQRTQQEDSAVYLCASSLAPVQPQHFGDGTRLSIL.